This T cell receptor beta chain comes out of a study of cytomegalovirus exposure and HLA in healthy donors. The primer mix had 60 Vbeta and 13 Jbeta primers. The assay was immunoSEQ multiplex PCR, and TCRdb's table has in-frame clones only and misses some. The table lists approximately 120,000 clones. From germline, CDR1 is SGHDT and CDR2 YYEEEE. J gave up 4 bases and V 2 bases, and 4 bases lay outside the gene matches. This CDR3 has 14 residues. Sequencing used PBMCs. This chain joins TRBV5-6 and TRBJ1-2; 8 bases are shared with TRBD1. The source of this sequence is a woman in her fifties or sixties in good health and CMV-seronegative. In DNA form, the CDR3 reads TGTGCCAGCAGCTTAACCGGACAGGGCTATGGCTACACCTTC. This sequence encodes CASSLTGQGYGYTF.